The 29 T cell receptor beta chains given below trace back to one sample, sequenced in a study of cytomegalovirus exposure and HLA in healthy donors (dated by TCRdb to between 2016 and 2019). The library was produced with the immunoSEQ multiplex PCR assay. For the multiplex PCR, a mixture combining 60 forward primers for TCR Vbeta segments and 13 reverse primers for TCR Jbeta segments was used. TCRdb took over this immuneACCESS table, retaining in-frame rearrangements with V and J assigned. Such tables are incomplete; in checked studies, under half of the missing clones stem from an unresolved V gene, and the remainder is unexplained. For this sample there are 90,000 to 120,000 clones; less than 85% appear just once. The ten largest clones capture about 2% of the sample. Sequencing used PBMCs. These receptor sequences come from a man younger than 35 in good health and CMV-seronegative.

CDR3 region: CAGSGGGYYEQYF. CDR3 sequence (DNA): TGTGCCGGCTCGGGCGGAGGTTACTACGAGCAGTACTTC. The J gene is TRBJ2-7, the V gene TRBV11-2; a possible D gene is TRBD2 (5 bases). The CDR3 runs 13 residues. Germline V gene lookup returns CDR1 SGHAT and CDR2 FQNNGV. V lost 11 bases, J lost 3 bases, and 17 bases lay in between. Looking up the rest from reference TRBV11-2 and TRBJ2-7 gives the full variable domain: EAGVAQSPRYKIIEKRQSVAFWCNPISGHATLYWYQQILGQGPKLLIQFQNNGVVDDSQLPKDRFSAERLKGVDSTLKIQPAKLEDSAVYLCAGSGGGYYEQYFGPGTRLTVT.

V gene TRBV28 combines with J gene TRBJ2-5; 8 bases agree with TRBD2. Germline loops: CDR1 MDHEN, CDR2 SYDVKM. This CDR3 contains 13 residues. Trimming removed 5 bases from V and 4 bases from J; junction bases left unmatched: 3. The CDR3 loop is CASSEAGGETQYF. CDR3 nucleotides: TGTGCCAGCAGTGAGGCGGGGGGAGAGACCCAGTACTTC. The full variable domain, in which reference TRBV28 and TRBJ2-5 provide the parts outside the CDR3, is DVKVTQSSRYLVKRTGEKVFLECVQDMDHENMFWYRQDPGLGLRLIYFSYDVKMKEKGDIPEGYSVSREKKERFSLILESASTNQTSMYLCASSEAGGETQYFGPGTRLLVL.

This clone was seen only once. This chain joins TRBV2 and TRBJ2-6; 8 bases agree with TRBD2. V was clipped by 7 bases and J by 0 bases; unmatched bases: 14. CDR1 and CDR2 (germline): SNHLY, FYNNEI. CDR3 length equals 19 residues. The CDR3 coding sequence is TGTGCCAGCACCGGAGCCGCCGTCGCGGGGGGCTCTGGGGCCAACGTCCTGACTTTC. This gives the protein CASTGAAVAGGSGANVLTF. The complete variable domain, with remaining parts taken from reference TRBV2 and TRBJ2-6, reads EPEVTQTPSHQVTQMGQEVILRCVPISNHLYFYWYRQILGQKVEFLVSFYNNEISEKSEIFDDQFSVERPDGSNFTLKIRSTKLEDSAMYFCASTGAAVAGGSGANVLTFGAGSRLTVL.

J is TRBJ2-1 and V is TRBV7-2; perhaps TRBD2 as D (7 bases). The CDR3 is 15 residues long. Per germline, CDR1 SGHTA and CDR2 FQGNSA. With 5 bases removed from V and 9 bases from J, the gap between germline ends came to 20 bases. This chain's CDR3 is CASSPSPGGLREQFF. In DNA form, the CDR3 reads TGTGCCAGCAGCCCCAGCCCGGGGGGCCTCCGTGAGCAGTTCTTC.

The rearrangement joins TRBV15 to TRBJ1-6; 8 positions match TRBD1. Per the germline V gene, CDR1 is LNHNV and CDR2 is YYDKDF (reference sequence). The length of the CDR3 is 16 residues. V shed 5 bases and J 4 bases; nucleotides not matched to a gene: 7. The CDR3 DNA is TGTGCCACCAGCCGAGGGGGACAGGCGTATAATTCACCCCTCCACTTT. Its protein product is CATSRGGQAYNSPLHF.

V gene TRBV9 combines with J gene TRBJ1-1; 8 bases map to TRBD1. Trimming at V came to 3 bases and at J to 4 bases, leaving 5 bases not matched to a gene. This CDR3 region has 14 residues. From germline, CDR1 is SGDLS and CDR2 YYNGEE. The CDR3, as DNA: TGTGCCAGCAGCGATAACAGGGGGAGCACTGAAGCTTTCTTT. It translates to CASSDNRGSTEAFF.

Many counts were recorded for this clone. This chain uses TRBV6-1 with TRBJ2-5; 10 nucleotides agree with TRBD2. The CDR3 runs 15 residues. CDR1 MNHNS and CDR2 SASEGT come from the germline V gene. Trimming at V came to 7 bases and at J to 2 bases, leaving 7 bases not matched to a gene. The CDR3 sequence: CASTRIAGGQETQYF. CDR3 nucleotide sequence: TGTGCCAGCACCCGGATAGCGGGGGGTCAAGAGACCCAGTACTTC.

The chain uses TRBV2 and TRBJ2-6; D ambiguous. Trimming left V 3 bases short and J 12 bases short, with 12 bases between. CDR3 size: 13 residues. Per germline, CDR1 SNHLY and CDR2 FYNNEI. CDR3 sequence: CASSDESSGVLTF. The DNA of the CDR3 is TGTGCCAGCAGTGATGAGTCTTCCGGCGTCCTGACTTTC.

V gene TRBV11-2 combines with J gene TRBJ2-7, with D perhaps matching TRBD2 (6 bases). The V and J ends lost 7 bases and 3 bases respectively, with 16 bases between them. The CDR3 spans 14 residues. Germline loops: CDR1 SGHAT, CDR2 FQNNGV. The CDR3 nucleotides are TGTGCCAGCACCCCGGGCCTGGAGGGCTACGAGCAGTACTTC. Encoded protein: CASTPGLEGYEQYF.

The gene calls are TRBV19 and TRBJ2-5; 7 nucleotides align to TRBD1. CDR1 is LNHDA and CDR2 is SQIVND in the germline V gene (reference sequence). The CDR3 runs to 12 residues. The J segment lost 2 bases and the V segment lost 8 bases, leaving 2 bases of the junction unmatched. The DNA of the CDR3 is TGTGCCAGTTCGACAGGGCAAGAGACCCAGTACTTC. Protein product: CASSTGQETQYF.

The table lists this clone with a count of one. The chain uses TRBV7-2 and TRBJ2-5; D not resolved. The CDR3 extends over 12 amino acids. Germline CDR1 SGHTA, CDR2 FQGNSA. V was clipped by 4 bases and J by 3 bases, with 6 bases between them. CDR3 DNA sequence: TGTGCCAGCAGCTACAACGAAGAGACCCAGTACTTC. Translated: CASSYNEETQYF.

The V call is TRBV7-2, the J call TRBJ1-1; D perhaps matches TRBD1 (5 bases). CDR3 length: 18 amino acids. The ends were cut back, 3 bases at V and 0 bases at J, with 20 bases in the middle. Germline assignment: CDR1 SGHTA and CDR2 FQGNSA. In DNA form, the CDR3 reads TGTGCCAGCAGCTTTCCTAGGGGCCAGTCAACAATGAACACTGAAGCTTTCTTT. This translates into CASSFPRGQSTMNTEAFF.

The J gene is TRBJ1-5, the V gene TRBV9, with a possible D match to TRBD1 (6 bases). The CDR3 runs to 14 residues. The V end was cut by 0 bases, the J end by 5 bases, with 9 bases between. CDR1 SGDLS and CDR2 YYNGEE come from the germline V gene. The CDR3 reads CASSVADRDQPQHF. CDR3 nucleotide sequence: TGTGCCAGCAGCGTAGCGGACAGAGATCAGCCCCAGCATTTT.

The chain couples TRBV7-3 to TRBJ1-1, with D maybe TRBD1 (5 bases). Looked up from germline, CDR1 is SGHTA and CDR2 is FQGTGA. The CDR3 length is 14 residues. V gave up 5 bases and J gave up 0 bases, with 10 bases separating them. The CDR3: CASSLDRMNTEAFF. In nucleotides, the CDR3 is TGTGCCAGCAGCCTCGACAGAATGAACACTGAAGCTTTCTTT. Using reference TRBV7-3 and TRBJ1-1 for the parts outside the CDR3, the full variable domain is GAGVSQTPSNKVTEKGKYVELRCDPISGHTALYWYRQSLGQGPEFLIYFQGTGAADDSGLPNDRFFAVRPEGSVSTLKIQRTERGDSAVYLCASSLDRMNTEAFFGQGTRLTVV.

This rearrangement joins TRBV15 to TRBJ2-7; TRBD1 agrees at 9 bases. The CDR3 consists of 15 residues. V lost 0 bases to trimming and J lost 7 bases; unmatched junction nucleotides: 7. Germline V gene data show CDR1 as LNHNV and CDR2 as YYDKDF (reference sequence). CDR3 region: CATSRDSGQGREQYF. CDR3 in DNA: TGTGCCACCAGCAGAGATTCGGGACAGGGAAGGGAGCAGTACTTC.

For the CDR3, the DNA is TGTGCCAGCAGGGGGACTAGCGGGGGAGATACGCAGTATTTT. This encodes CASRGTSGGDTQYF. The chain combines TRBV6-4 with TRBJ2-3; TRBD2 agrees at 14 bases. The V segment lost 6 bases and the J segment 5 bases; nucleotides outside the gene matches: 1. Per germline, CDR1 MRHNA and CDR2 SNTAGT. This CDR3 contains 14 residues.

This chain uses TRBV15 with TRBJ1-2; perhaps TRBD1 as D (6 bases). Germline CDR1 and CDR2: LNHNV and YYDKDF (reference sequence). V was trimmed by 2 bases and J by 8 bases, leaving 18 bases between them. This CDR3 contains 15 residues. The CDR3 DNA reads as TGTGCCACCAGCAGATCAAGCTCGACAGGAGAAGGCTACACCTTC. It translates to CATSRSSSTGEGYTF.

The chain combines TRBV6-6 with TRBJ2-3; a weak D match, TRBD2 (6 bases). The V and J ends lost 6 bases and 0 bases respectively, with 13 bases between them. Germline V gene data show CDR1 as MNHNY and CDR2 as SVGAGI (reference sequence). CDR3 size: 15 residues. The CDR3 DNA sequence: TGTGCCAGCAGACCGGGGCGGGGTAGCACAGATACGCAGTATTTT. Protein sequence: CASRPGRGSTDTQYF.

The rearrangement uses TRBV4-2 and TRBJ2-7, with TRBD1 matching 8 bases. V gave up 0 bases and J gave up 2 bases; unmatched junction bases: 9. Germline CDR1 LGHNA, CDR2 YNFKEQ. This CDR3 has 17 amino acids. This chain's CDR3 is CASSQDRPDRGAYEQYF. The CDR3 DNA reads TGTGCCAGCAGCCAAGATCGCCCCGACAGGGGTGCCTACGAGCAGTACTTC.

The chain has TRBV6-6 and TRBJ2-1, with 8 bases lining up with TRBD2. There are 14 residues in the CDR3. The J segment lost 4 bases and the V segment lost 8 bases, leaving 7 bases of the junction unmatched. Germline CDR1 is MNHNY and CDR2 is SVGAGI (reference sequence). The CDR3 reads CASGAAGVYNEQFF. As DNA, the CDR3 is TGTGCCAGCGGAGCAGCGGGGGTATACAATGAGCAGTTCTTC.

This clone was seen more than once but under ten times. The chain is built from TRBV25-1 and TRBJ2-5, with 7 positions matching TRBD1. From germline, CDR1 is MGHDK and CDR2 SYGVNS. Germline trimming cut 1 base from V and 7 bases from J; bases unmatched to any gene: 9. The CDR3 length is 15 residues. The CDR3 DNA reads TGTGCCAGCAGTGAATTAAGTCAGGGGGACGTGACCCAGTACTTC. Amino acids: CASSELSQGDVTQYF.

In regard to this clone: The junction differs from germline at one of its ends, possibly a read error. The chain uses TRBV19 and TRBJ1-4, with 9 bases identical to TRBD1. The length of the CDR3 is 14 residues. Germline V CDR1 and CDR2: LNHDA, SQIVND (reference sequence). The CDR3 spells CASGIGTGYEKLFF. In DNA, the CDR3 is TGTGCCAGTGGTATAGGGACAGGGTATGAAAAACTGTTTTTT.

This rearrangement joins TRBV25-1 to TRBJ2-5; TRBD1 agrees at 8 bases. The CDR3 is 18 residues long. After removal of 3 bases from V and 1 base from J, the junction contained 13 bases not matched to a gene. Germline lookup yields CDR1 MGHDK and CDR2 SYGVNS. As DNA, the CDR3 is TGTGCCAGCAGTGATTCTTCGGGTCCGGACAGGGCCCAAGAGACCCAGTACTTC. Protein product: CASSDSSGPDRAQETQYF. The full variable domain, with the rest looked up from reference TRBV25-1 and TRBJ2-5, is EADIYQTPRYLVIGTGKKITLECSQTMGHDKMYWYQQDPGMELHLIHYSYGVNSTEKGDLSSESTVSRIRTEHFPLTLESARPSHTSQYLCASSDSSGPDRAQETQYFGPGTRLLVL.

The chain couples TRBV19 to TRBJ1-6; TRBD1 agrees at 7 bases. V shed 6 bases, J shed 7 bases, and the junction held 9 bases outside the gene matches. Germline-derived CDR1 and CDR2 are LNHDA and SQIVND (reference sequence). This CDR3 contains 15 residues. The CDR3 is CASRLGQVDNSPLHF. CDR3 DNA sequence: TGTGCCAGTAGACTCGGACAGGTCGACAATTCACCCCTCCACTTT.

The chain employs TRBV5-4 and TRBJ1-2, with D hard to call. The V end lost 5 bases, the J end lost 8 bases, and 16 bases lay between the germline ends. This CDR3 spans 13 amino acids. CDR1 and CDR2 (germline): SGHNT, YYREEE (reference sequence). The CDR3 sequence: CASSKEWLEGYTF. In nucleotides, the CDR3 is TGTGCCAGCAGTAAAGAGTGGTTAGAAGGCTACACCTTC.

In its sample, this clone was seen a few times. CDR3 in amino acids: CASSPGTGGNQPQHF. CDR3 nucleotide sequence: TGTGCCAGCAGTCCGGGGACAGGAGGCAATCAGCCCCAGCATTTT. The chain uses TRBV6-6 and TRBJ1-5; 8 bases fit TRBD1. The CDR3 contains 15 residues. Germline assignment: CDR1 MNHNY and CDR2 SVGAGI (reference sequence). Losses at the gene ends were 5 bases for V and 2 bases for J; bases not matched to a gene: 5.

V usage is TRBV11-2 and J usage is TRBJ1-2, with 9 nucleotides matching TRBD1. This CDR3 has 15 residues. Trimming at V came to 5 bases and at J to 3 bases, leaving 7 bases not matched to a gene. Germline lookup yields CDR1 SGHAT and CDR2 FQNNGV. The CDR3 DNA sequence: TGTGCCAGCAGCCCCGGACAGGGGAGGTACTATGGCTACACCTTC. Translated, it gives CASSPGQGRYYGYTF.

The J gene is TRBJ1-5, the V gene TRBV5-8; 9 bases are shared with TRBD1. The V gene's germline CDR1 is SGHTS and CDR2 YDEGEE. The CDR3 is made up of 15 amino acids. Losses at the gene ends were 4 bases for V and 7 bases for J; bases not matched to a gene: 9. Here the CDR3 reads CASSRTGGGRQPQHF. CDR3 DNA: TGTGCCAGCAGCAGAACAGGGGGCGGAAGGCAGCCCCAGCATTTT.

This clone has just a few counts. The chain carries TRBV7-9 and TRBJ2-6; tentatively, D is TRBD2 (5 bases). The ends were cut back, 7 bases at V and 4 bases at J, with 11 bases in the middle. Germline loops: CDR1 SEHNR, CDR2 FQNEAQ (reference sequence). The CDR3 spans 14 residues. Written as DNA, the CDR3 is TGTGCCAGCAAGGGAGTGTCCGGGGCCAACGTCCTGACTTTC. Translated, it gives CASKGVSGANVLTF.